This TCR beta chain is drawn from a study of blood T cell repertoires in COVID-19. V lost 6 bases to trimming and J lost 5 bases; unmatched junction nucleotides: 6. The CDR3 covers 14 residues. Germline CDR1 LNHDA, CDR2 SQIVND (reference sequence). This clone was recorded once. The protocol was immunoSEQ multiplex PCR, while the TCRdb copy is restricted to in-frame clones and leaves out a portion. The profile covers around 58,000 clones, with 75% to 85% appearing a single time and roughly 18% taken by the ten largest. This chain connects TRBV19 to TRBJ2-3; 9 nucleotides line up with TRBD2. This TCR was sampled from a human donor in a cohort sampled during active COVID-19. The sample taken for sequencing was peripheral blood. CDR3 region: CASRKRGARDTQYF. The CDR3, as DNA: TGTGCCAGTAGGAAGCGGGGGGCTAGAGATACGCAGTATTTT.